Following are 30 T cell receptor beta chains from one sample sequenced in a study of control samples from healthy donors and cancer patients. Profiled with immunoSEQ multiplex PCR; TCRdb holds only in-frame clones, not every one. The table lists around 130,000 clones, roughly 86% of them singletons, with just over 7.5% in the top ten. Sequencing was done on a sample of PBMCs. Receptors were obtained from a man in his fifties with head and neck cancer.

This clone was recorded a few times. J is TRBJ2-3 and V is TRBV6-6; 7 bases map to TRBD2. CDR1 is MNHNY and CDR2 is SVGAGI in the germline V gene (reference sequence). The CDR3 is made up of 14 amino acids. Trimming removed 6 bases from V and 5 bases from J; junction bases left unmatched: 8. CDR3 amino acids: CASSISGEGDTQYF. The DNA of the CDR3 is TGTGCCAGCAGCATCAGCGGGGAAGGAGATACGCAGTATTTT.

This clone appeared a few times. The rearrangement joins TRBV11-2 to TRBJ2-7, with D perhaps matching TRBD2 (5 bases). Germline CDR1 and CDR2: SGHAT and FQNNGV. Trimming shortened V by 5 bases and J by 1 base, and 12 bases separated the two germline ends. CDR3 length: 14 amino acids. CDR3 protein: CASSPRGWSYEQYF. DNA for the CDR3: TGTGCCAGCAGCCCTCGAGGGTGGTCCTACGAGCAGTACTTC.

The chain uses TRBV5-6 and TRBJ1-2, with TRBD1 matching over 10 bases. The V gene's germline CDR1 is SGHDT and CDR2 YYEEEE. CDR3 length equals 13 residues. Trimming at V came to 5 bases and at J to 4 bases, leaving 2 bases not matched to a gene. In DNA, the CDR3 is TGTGCCAGCAGGGGACAGGGGATCTATGGCTACACCTTC. Protein product: CASRGQGIYGYTF.

Only a few counts were recorded for this clone. The genes are TRBV3-1 (or the pseudogene TRBV3-2) and TRBJ1-6; D perhaps matches TRBD1 (5 bases). Trimming removed 6 bases at V and 4 bases at J, with 13 bases between. Looked up from germline, CDR1 is LGHDT and CDR2 is YNNKEL (reference sequence). The CDR3 loop spans 15 amino acids. The CDR3 DNA is TGTGCCAGCAGTGTGAGGGGACTTTATAATTCACCCCTCCACTTT. As protein: CASSVRGLYNSPLHF.

This chain connects TRBV2 to TRBJ2-2; D possibly corresponds to TRBD1 (5 bases). The V and J ends lost 6 bases and 0 bases respectively, with 14 bases between them. The CDR3 has 16 amino acids. CDR1 and CDR2 (germline): SNHLY, FYNNEI. The DNA for the CDR3 is TGTGCCAGCAGACCGCAGGGTACTCCGAACACCGGGGAGCTGTTTTTT. Residues: CASRPQGTPNTGELFF.

The chain couples TRBV7-6 to TRBJ2-5, with D possibly matching TRBD2 (7 bases). CDR1 and CDR2 (germline): SGHVS, FNYEAQ. The CDR3 sequence is 15 residues long. The ends were cut back, 1 base at V and 5 bases at J, with 14 bases in the middle. In nucleotides, the CDR3 is TGTGCCAGCAGCTTAGTGGCGGGGGCGGAGGAGACCCAGTACTTC. It is translated as CASSLVAGAEETQYF.

V is TRBV27 and J is TRBJ1-1; D call uncertain. Germline V CDR1 and CDR2: MNHEY, SMNVEV (reference sequence). The length of the CDR3 is 14 residues. Trimming left V 8 bases short and J 0 bases short, with 13 bases between. DNA for the CDR3: TGTGCCAGCCGACTAGGGCTCATGAACACTGAAGCTTTCTTT. It specifies CASRLGLMNTEAFF.

The CDR3: CASSENRATNEKLFF. In DNA, the CDR3 is TGTGCCAGCAGTGAGAACAGGGCAACTAATGAAAAACTGTTTTTT. The J gene is TRBJ1-4, the V gene TRBV2; D perhaps matches TRBD1 (6 bases). CDR3 length: 15 amino acids. Germline loops: CDR1 SNHLY, CDR2 FYNNEI. With 3 bases removed from V and 0 bases from J, the gap between germline ends came to 8 bases.

This clone was counted once. The chain combines TRBV5-4 with TRBJ2-3, with 13 bases lining up with TRBD2. V trimming: 4 bases; J trimming: 4 bases; junction bases outside the gene matches: 6. This CDR3 contains 16 residues. CDR1 SGHNT and CDR2 YYREEE come from the germline V gene (reference sequence). As DNA, the CDR3 is TGTGCCAGCAGCCAGACTAGCGGGAGGAGCGCAGATACGCAGTATTTT. It specifies CASSQTSGRSADTQYF.

The CDR3 nucleotides are TGTGCCAGCAGCACTTGGGAGACTAGCGCAAAAGAGACCCAGTACTTC. This encodes CASSTWETSAKETQYF. This sequence joins TRBV21-1 and TRBJ2-5; no DNA check was done on the table's D call, TRBD2. TRBV21-1 is shown as a pseudogene. The CDR3 totals 16 residues.

This chain links TRBV28 with TRBJ1-1; D perhaps matches TRBD1 (6 bases). The CDR3 covers 15 residues. Germline V lookup: CDR1 MDHEN, CDR2 SYDVKM. The V end lost 8 bases, the J end lost 3 bases, and 19 bases lay between the germline ends. CDR3 loop: CASGTWGAGDTEAFF. CDR3 in DNA: TGTGCCAGCGGAACTTGGGGGGCTGGGGACACTGAAGCTTTCTTT.

The chain joins TRBV6-4 to TRBJ1-4, with D possibly being TRBD1 (6 bases). V gave up 0 bases and J gave up 8 bases, with 16 bases separating them. The V gene's germline CDR1 is MRHNA and CDR2 SNTAGT. CDR3 size: 16 residues. As DNA, the CDR3 is TGTGCCAGCAGTGACTCGGAAGCAGGGGCCCGGGAAAAACTGTTTTTT. This gives the protein CASSDSEAGAREKLFF.

The rearrangement uses TRBV5-1 and TRBJ2-1; D not resolved. Deletions cut 0 bases from V and 9 bases from J, with 10 bases between. Germline V gene data show CDR1 as SGHRS and CDR2 as YFSETQ. The CDR3 totals 13 residues. The CDR3 spells CASSLGRDGEQFF. CDR3 nucleotide sequence: TGCGCCAGCAGCTTGGGAAGGGATGGTGAGCAGTTCTTC.

This clone was counted only a few times. This CDR3 is also generated by other DNA sequences in the sample. J is TRBJ2-7 and V is TRBV4-2; no definite D call. Deletions cut 8 bases from V and 0 bases from J, with 8 bases between. Germline V gene sequence: CDR1 LGHNA, CDR2 YNFKEQ. This CDR3 is built from 12 residues. In DNA form, the CDR3 reads TGTGCCAGCCTATCGGACTCCTACGAGCAGTACTTC. It translates to CASLSDSYEQYF.

The chain combines TRBV5-4 with TRBJ1-1; a possible D gene is TRBD1 (6 bases). There are 15 residues in the CDR3. In germline, CDR1 is SGHNT, CDR2 YYREEE (reference sequence). Trimming left V 2 bases short and J 4 bases short, with 15 bases between. The CDR3 loop reads CASSFSGAGLTEAFF. DNA for the CDR3: TGTGCCAGCAGCTTTTCGGGGGCGGGTCTCACTGAAGCTTTCTTT.

V is TRBV19 and J is TRBJ1-5; D perhaps matches TRBD1 (5 bases). The V and J ends lost 5 bases and 0 bases respectively, with 14 bases between them. This CDR3 comprises 16 residues. The germline gives CDR1 LNHDA, CDR2 SQIVND (reference sequence). CDR3 loop: CASSPTGFYSNQPQHF. For the CDR3, the DNA is TGTGCCAGTAGTCCTACAGGATTTTATAGCAATCAGCCCCAGCATTTT.

The V call is TRBV9, the J call TRBJ2-2, with D unresolved. The CDR3 totals 14 residues. V lost 0 bases to trimming and J lost 4 bases, with 7 bases between them. Germline lookup yields CDR1 SGDLS and CDR2 YYNGEE. CDR3 in DNA: TGTGCCAGCAGCGTAGAAGTGAGCACCGGGGAGCTGTTTTTT. It codes for CASSVEVSTGELFF.

The genes are TRBV5-1 and TRBJ2-1; D gene ambiguous. The CDR3 is 14 residues long. Trimming stripped 2 bases from V and 2 bases from J, with 8 bases between. Germline loops: CDR1 SGHRS, CDR2 YFSETQ. In nucleotides, the CDR3 is TGCGCCAGCAGCTTCCCGGGCACCTACAATGAGCAGTTCTTC. Translating gives CASSFPGTYNEQFF.

The chain combines TRBV6-1 with TRBJ1-6; D uncertain. This CDR3 comprises 16 residues. Germline V gene data show CDR1 as MNHNS and CDR2 as SASEGT. The ends were cut back, 1 base at V and 6 bases at J, with 13 bases in the middle. CDR3 amino acids: CASSEDVGSANSPLHF. For the CDR3, the DNA is TGTGCCAGCAGTGAAGATGTAGGATCTGCTAATTCACCCCTCCACTTT.

The V and J genes are TRBV5-4 and TRBJ2-5; TRBD2 is a possible D gene (6 bases). Germline CDR1 reads SGHNT; CDR2 reads YYREEE (reference sequence). The CDR3 is 14 residues long. V lost 2 bases and J 2 bases, leaving 10 bases between the germline ends. The CDR3 DNA reads TGTGCCAGCAGCTTACTAGCCCCTCAAGAGACCCAGTACTTC. Protein: CASSLLAPQETQYF.

This chain joins TRBV19 and TRBJ2-7, with 7 bases that match TRBD1. The V segment lost 6 bases and the J segment 3 bases; nucleotides outside the gene matches: 2. CDR3 length equals 12 residues. The germline gives CDR1 LNHDA, CDR2 SQIVND (reference sequence). The CDR3 DNA follows: TGTGCCAGTAGCAACAGGGGCTACGAGCAGTACTTC. This codes for CASSNRGYEQYF.

J is TRBJ2-1 and V is TRBV7-9, with D maybe TRBD2 (6 bases). V was pared by 6 bases and J by 0 bases, with 15 bases between. The CDR3 length is 16 residues. Germline values: CDR1 SEHNR, CDR2 FQNEAQ (reference sequence). CDR3 sequence reads: CASSESGGSSYNEQFF. The CDR3 DNA reads TGTGCCAGCAGTGAGAGCGGAGGGAGCTCCTACAATGAGCAGTTCTTC.

The V and J genes are TRBV27 and TRBJ2-7; D unclear. V was shortened by 0 bases and J by 2 bases, with 11 bases between the two germline ends. The CDR3 extends over 15 amino acids. Germline V CDR1 and CDR2: MNHEY, SMNVEV (reference sequence). In DNA form, the CDR3 reads TGTGCCAGCAGTTTATCCGTAAGAGTTCCCTACGAGCAGTACTTC. Residues: CASSLSVRVPYEQYF.

This clone was counted once. This sequence joins TRBV13 and TRBJ2-2; tentative D call: TRBD2 (5 bases). The V gene lost 1 base and the J gene lost 1 base, with 13 bases spanning the gap. CDR1 PRHDT and CDR2 FYEKMQ come from the germline V gene (reference sequence). The CDR3 length is 17 residues. CDR3 region: CASSLVEEEGNTGELFF. In DNA, the CDR3 is TGTGCCAGCAGCTTAGTAGAGGAAGAGGGGAACACCGGGGAGCTGTTTTTT.

V usage is TRBV21-1 and J usage is TRBJ1-3. TRBV21-1 is designated a pseudogene. CDR3 size: 9 residues. In DNA, the CDR3 is TGTGCCAGCATACTGACCATATATTTT. It translates to CASILTIYF.

The chain combines TRBV6-1 with TRBJ1-1, with a tentative D call TRBD1 (6 bases). This CDR3 is built from 13 residues. V lost 1 base, J lost 4 bases, and 7 bases lay in between. Germline loops: CDR1 MNHNS, CDR2 SASEGT. The CDR3 DNA reads as TGTGCCAGCAGTGAAGAGGGGGGCACTGAAGCTTTCTTT. Its translation is CASSEEGGTEAFF.

This clone occurred once. The V gene is TRBV27, the J gene TRBJ2-1; D is unresolved. This CDR3 comprises 16 residues. Trimming pared 0 bases from V and 0 bases from J, leaving 9 bases between. CDR1 is MNHEY, CDR2 SMNVEV, per germline (reference sequence). The chain's CDR3 is CASSLSLPSSYNEQFF. The CDR3 DNA reads as TGTGCCAGCAGTTTATCTTTACCAAGCTCCTACAATGAGCAGTTCTTC.

CDR3 nucleotide sequence: TGTGCCAGCTCACTGATGAAGGACTTACCTAACTATGGCTACACCTTC. Translation: CASSLMKDLPNYGYTF. This rearrangement joins TRBV18 to TRBJ1-2; D gene unclear. This CDR3 has 16 residues. Trimming left V 4 bases short and J 0 bases short, with 15 bases between. Germline V gene sequence: CDR1 KGHSH, CDR2 LQKENI.

The chain couples TRBV6-2 or TRBV6-3 to TRBJ2-1; 10 bases match TRBD2. The CDR3 length is 19 residues. Germline CDR1 reads MNHEY; CDR2 reads SVGEGT. J was trimmed by 0 bases and V by 2 bases; bases with no gene match: 10. The CDR3 bases are TGTGCCAGCAGTTACGGGTCTAGCGGGGGAGGGGACTCCTACAATGAGCAGTTCTTC. It encodes CASSYGSSGGGDSYNEQFF.

This clone has a single count. The gene calls are TRBV7-6 and TRBJ2-3, with D possibly TRBD1 on 6 matching bases. The CDR3 contains 17 residues. Germline V gives CDR1 SGHVS, CDR2 FNYEAQ. The V end was cut by 1 base, the J end by 1 base, with 15 bases between. CDR3 in DNA: TGTGCCAGCAGCTTAGTTAGAGACAGGCCACGCACAGATACGCAGTATTTT. It translates to CASSLVRDRPRTDTQYF.